This T cell receptor beta chain was found in a study of blood T cell repertoires in COVID-19. TCRdb's table, derived via immunoSEQ multiplex PCR, lists solely in-frame clones and lacks some. Among around 250,000 clones listed, approximately 82% were seen once. The CDR3 is 15 amino acids. Germline-derived CDR1 and CDR2 are MNHNY and SVGAGI (reference sequence). The V segment lost 5 bases and the J segment 4 bases; nucleotides outside the gene matches: 5. The chain combines TRBV6-6 with TRBJ2-6; 7 bases match TRBD1. Sequenced material: peripheral blood. This TCR was recovered from a woman aged 80 or over with acute or convalescent COVID-19. Here the CDR3 DNA reads TGTGCCAGCAGTCACACAGGGGTCGGGGCCAACGTCCTGACTTTC. This sequence encodes CASSHTGVGANVLTF.